The source of this T cell receptor beta chain is a study of breast tumors, draining lymph nodes, adjacent tissues. TCRdb reanalysed the multiplex PCR reads using MiXCR and keeps one entry per CDR3 protein. The data contain around 50,000 distinct CDR3 sequences, 23% of them singletons. CDR3 size: 14 residues. V shed 3 bases and J shed 11 bases, with 14 bases lying between them. CDR1 is SNHLY and CDR2 is FYNNEI in the germline V gene. Notes on the study in general: Tumor T cell lymph node origin was a supported hypothesis, not proven.

This clonotype was counted between two and nine times. Its target is unknown. The chain combines TRBV2 with TRBJ2-6; a weak D match, TRBD1 (5 bases). The sequence derives from a female donor with breast cancer. Some clones in this sample may be carry-over from other donors' samples. Sequenced: breast tumor tissue. The CDR3 DNA reads as TGTGCCAGCAGTGAGACAGCACGTCTCGACGTCCTGACTTTC. Its translation is CASSETARLDVLTF. The full variable domain, in which reference TRBV2 and TRBJ2-6 provide the parts outside the CDR3, is EPEVTQTPSHQVTQMGQEVILRCVPISNHLYFYWYRQILGQKVEFLVSFYNNEISEKSEIFDDQFSVERPDGSNFTLKIRSTKLEDSAMYFCASSETARLDVLTFGAGSRLTVL.